Following are 13 T cell receptor beta chains from one sample sequenced in a study of breast tumors, draining lymph nodes, adjacent tissues. TCRdb processed the multiplex PCR reads anew with MiXCR; each CDR3 protein has one entry. The data hold tens of thousands of distinct CDR3 sequences, with under 80% observed a single time. What was sequenced was breast tumor tissue. These TCRs come from a female donor with breast cancer. Some clones in this sample may be carry-over from other donors' samples.

The chain couples TRBV11-2 to TRBJ2-3, with 8 bases fitting TRBD2. This CDR3 has 16 amino acids. V lost 6 bases, J lost 3 bases, and 11 bases stayed unmatched. Germline loops: CDR1 SGHAT, CDR2 FQNNGV. CDR3 region: CASSYGGSGETDTQYF. DNA for the CDR3: TGTGCCAGCAGTTACGGAGGTAGCGGGGAAACAGATACGCAGTATTTT.

The chain joins TRBV19 to TRBJ2-2, with a tentative D call TRBD1 (7 bases). CDR3 length: 17 amino acids. Germline V gene data show CDR1 as LNHDA and CDR2 as SQIVND (reference sequence). V dropped 6 bases and J dropped 1 base, with 18 bases sitting between them. CDR3 bases: TGTGCCAGTAGCCGACGGGGGACAGTCGTGAACACCGGGGAGCTGTTTTTT. It encodes CASSRRGTVVNTGELFF.

The chain recombines TRBV25-1 with TRBJ1-2; the D is unclear. Germline V gene sequence: CDR1 MGHDK, CDR2 SYGVNS. CDR3 length: 17 amino acids. Trimming stripped 1 base from V and 0 bases from J, with 15 bases between. CDR3 nucleotides: TGTGCCAGCAGTGAATCTACCGTAATGGGTACTAACTATGGCTACACCTTC. This gives the protein CASSESTVMGTNYGYTF.

The V and J genes are TRBV7-8 and TRBJ2-2, with D possibly matching TRBD2 (6 bases). Per germline, CDR1 SGHVS and CDR2 FQNEAQ. Trimming stripped 3 bases from V and 3 bases from J, with 14 bases between. CDR3 length equals 16 residues. The CDR3 protein is CASSLGGLTYTGELFF. The DNA of the CDR3 is TGTGCCAGCAGCTTGGGGGGTCTAACCTACACCGGGGAGCTGTTTTTT.

This clonotype was counted many times. Mismatch with germline at one junction end may stem from a read error. The V call is TRBV6-5, the J call TRBJ1-2, with 9 bases matching TRBD1. CDR3 length: 15 residues. Germline V gene sequence: CDR1 MNHEY, CDR2 SVGAGI. CDR3 nucleotide sequence: TGTGCCAGCAGTCACTCAACAGGGGGCAGCTATGGCTACACCTTC. Amino acids: CASSHSTGGSYGYTF.

The V call is TRBV15, the J call TRBJ2-7; no reliable D call. V gave up 6 bases and J gave up 4 bases, with 13 bases separating them. This CDR3 is built from 13 residues. CDR1 is LNHNV, CDR2 YYDKDF, per germline (reference sequence). The CDR3 nucleotides read TGTGCCACCAGTCCTGACAAATTATACGAGCAGTACTTC. Its translation is CATSPDKLYEQYF.

This clonotype was counted ten times or more. The rearrangement joins TRBV20-1 to TRBJ1-5; TRBD1 is a possible D gene (5 bases). Germline loops: CDR1 DFQATT, CDR2 SNEGSKA (reference sequence). The CDR3 loop spans 13 amino acids. With 6 bases removed from V and 1 base from J, the gap between germline ends came to 10 bases. The CDR3 spells CSAHAGSNQPQHF. The CDR3, as DNA: TGCAGTGCCCATGCAGGGAGCAATCAGCCCCAGCATTTT.

V gene TRBV5-4 combines with J gene TRBJ2-1, with D perhaps TRBD1 or TRBD2 (5 bases each). In germline, CDR1 is SGHNT, CDR2 YYREEE (reference sequence). The CDR3 totals 14 residues. With 1 base removed from V and 5 bases from J, the gap between germline ends came to 10 bases. The CDR3 nucleotides are TGTGCCAGCAGCTTGCGGGGACGCAACAATGAGCAGTTCTTC. Encoded protein: CASSLRGRNNEQFF.

This clonotype was picked up many times. This sequence may be a read error, since a much larger clone differs from it by one base. This sequence joins TRBV6-2 or TRBV6-3 and TRBJ2-5; tentatively, D is TRBD1 or TRBD2 (5 bases each). Trimming shortened V by 8 bases and J by 5 bases, and 12 bases separated the two germline ends. CDR3 length equals 12 residues. Germline V gene lookup returns CDR1 MNHEY and CDR2 SVGEGT. CDR3 sequence reads: CASERHRETQYF. In nucleotides, the CDR3 is TGTGCCAGCGAGCGGCACAGGGAGACCCAGTACTTC.

V and J are TRBV24-1 and TRBJ2-3; possible D gene TRBD1, 7 bases. The germline gives CDR1 KGHDR, CDR2 SFDVKD. This CDR3 comprises 12 residues. The germline V and J ends were trimmed by 4 bases and 9 bases, with 10 bases remaining between them. The CDR3 region has the DNA TGTGCCACCAGTGAAGCAGGGGGGACGCAGTATTTT. As protein: CATSEAGGTQYF.

This clonotype has a count of ten or more. V is TRBV10-3 and J is TRBJ1-2; 8 bases map to TRBD1. Losses at the gene ends were 9 bases for V and 3 bases for J; bases not matched to a gene: 12. CDR1 is ENHRY and CDR2 is SYGVKD in the germline V gene. The CDR3 sequence is 15 residues long. CDR3 coding DNA: TGTGCCATTCGTATAACCGGACAGGGAGACTATGGCTACACCTTC. It yields the protein CAIRITGQGDYGYTF.

V usage is TRBV20-1 and J usage is TRBJ1-2; perhaps TRBD1 as D (6 bases). The CDR3 is made up of 12 amino acids. CDR1 is DFQATT and CDR2 is SNEGSKA in the germline V gene (reference sequence). V shed 1 base and J shed 3 bases, with 6 bases lying between them. The CDR3 protein is CSARGQDYGYTF. CDR3 DNA: TGCAGTGCTAGAGGACAGGACTATGGCTACACCTTC.

This clonotype has at least ten counts. The chain links TRBV3-1 to TRBJ2-7; weak D call: TRBD2 (6 bases). Between the trimmed V and J ends, which lost 0 bases and 4 bases, there was a span of 16 bases. The germline V gene has CDR1 LGHDT and CDR2 YNNKEL (reference sequence). The CDR3 sequence is 16 residues long. CDR3 nucleotides: TGTGCCAGCAGCCAAGAAAGGAACGGGAGAATTTACGAGCAGTACTTC. Protein product: CASSQERNGRIYEQYF.